Following are 5 T cell receptor beta chains from one sample sequenced in a study of cytotoxic CD8 clonotypes in ibrutinib-treated CLL. Sequencing used immunoSEQ multiplex PCR; TCRdb keeps in-frame clones, though not all of them. The sample carries about 26,000 clones, roughly 85% recorded once. The sample consisted of PBMCs, taken after 24 months of ibrutinib treatment. These receptors were collected from a human donor with chronic lymphocytic leukemia.

The gene calls are TRBV7-8 and TRBJ2-2, with a weak D call TRBD2 (5 bases). The CDR3 contains 18 residues. Trimming stripped 5 bases from V and 0 bases from J, with 19 bases between. CDR1 is SGHVS and CDR2 is FQNEAQ in the germline V gene. CDR3 sequence reads: CASSLLSASRSNTGELFF. The DNA for the CDR3 is TGTGCCAGCAGCCTTCTGAGTGCTAGCCGATCGAACACCGGGGAGCTGTTTTTT. Supplemented by reference TRBV7-8 and TRBJ2-2, the full variable domain reads GAGVSQSPRYKVAKRGQDVALRCDPISGHVSLFWYQQALGQGPEFLTYFQNEAQLDKSGLPSDRFFAERPEGSVSTLKIQRTQQEDSAVYLCASSLLSASRSNTGELFFGEGSRLTVL.

The chain employs TRBV5-1 and TRBJ2-7, with 7 positions matching TRBD1. This CDR3 is built from 14 residues. CDR1 SGHRS and CDR2 YFSETQ come from the germline V gene. The V and J ends lost 1 base and 6 bases, in that order; junction bases with no gene match: 7. CDR3 amino acids: CASSLLQGTAEQYF. CDR3 coding DNA: TGCGCCAGCAGCTTGTTACAGGGGACGGCCGAGCAGTACTTC.

This clone was observed a few times. The chain joins TRBV18 to TRBJ1-3; perhaps TRBD1 as D (5 bases). The V and J ends lost 1 base and 1 base respectively, with 14 bases between them. The CDR3 sequence is 17 residues long. Germline V gene data show CDR1 as KGHSH and CDR2 as LQKENI. The CDR3 DNA sequence: TGTGCCAGCTCACCACAGGGACGCTCCGATTCTGGAAACACCATATATTTT. Translation: CASSPQGRSDSGNTIYF.

The J gene is TRBJ2-3, the V gene TRBV14; D unclear. The CDR3 has 13 residues. The V end was cut by 5 bases, the J end by 5 bases, with 11 bases between. Germline-derived CDR1 and CDR2 are SGHDN and FVKESK. CDR3: CASSEPRRDTQYF. DNA of the CDR3: TGTGCCAGCAGCGAACCCCGGAGAGATACGCAGTATTTT.

In its sample, this clone was seen once. This chain links TRBV11-2 with TRBJ1-3; 9 positions agree with TRBD1. In germline, CDR1 is SGHAT, CDR2 FQNNGV. This CDR3 comprises 14 residues. The J segment lost 3 bases and the V segment lost 6 bases, leaving 3 bases of the junction unmatched. The CDR3 here is CASRDRGSGNTIYF. CDR3 nucleotides: TGTGCCAGCAGGGACAGGGGCAGTGGAAACACCATATATTTT.